This TCR beta chain was profiled in a study of cytomegalovirus exposure and HLA in healthy donors. The donors belonged to the approximately 110-subject validation cohort, separate from the approximately 670-subject first cohort. V gave up 6 bases and J gave up 8 bases; unmatched junction bases: 15. The V gene's germline CDR1 is MNHEY and CDR2 SMNVEV (reference sequence). This CDR3 has 15 residues. Profiling relied on immunoSEQ multiplex PCR, and the TCRdb table lists in-frame clones only, not all of them. The top ten hold 1% to 1.5% of the sample, which has around 230,000 clones, around 86% seen once.

This TCR was recovered from a woman in her twenties or thirties in good health and CMV-seropositive. The sample consisted of PBMCs. V is TRBV27 and J is TRBJ1-2; 7 bases align to TRBD1. This CDR3 reads CASRDPRQGPGGYTF. CDR3 coding DNA: TGTGCCAGCAGGGACCCTCGACAGGGACCGGGCGGCTACACCTTC.